This TCR beta chain was captured in a study of blood T cell repertoires in COVID-19. Study background: From T cells, B-cell-depleted T cells, or PBMCs came the material, which was cDNA or gDNA.

This CDR3 contains 14 residues. Trimming stripped 6 bases from V and 6 bases from J, with 17 bases between. The germline V gene has CDR1 MGHDK and CDR2 SYGVNS. Source study methods: Reference gene primers were amplified, and this amplification served to estimate nucleated cell counts. Generated by immunoSEQ multiplex PCR, the TCRdb table keeps only in-frame clones and is missing some. The DNA was the basis for D and trimming; V, J and clone size are from that table. The sample lists 55,000 to 65,000 clones; almost 85% were seen once. This receptor was taken from a man aged 55 to 70 with acute or convalescent COVID-19. J is TRBJ1-1 and V is TRBV25-1, with D possibly matching TRBD1 (6 bases). Sequencing used peripheral blood. The CDR3 region has the DNA TGTGCCAGCAGCGTTACAGGGAGTGTAGCTGAAGCTTTCTTT. It encodes CASSVTGSVAEAFF.